The 2 T cell receptor beta chains below were found in one sample sequenced in a study of identical twins. Via MiXCR, TCRdb re-called the 5' RACE reads, giving one row per CDR3 protein. The repertoire holds 250,000 or so distinct CDR3 sequences, with approximately 11% as singletons. This sample also belongs to another study, concerning yellow fever vaccine responses in identical twins.

Sequencing used memory (CD45RO+) T cells sorted from blood. These receptors were obtained from a woman aged 18-29 years in good health.

This clonotype was detected a few times. The V gene is TRBV28, the J gene TRBJ2-3; D possibly corresponds to TRBD2 (6 bases). Between the trimmed V and J ends, which lost 5 bases and 3 bases, there was a span of 12 bases. Germline assignment: CDR1 MDHEN and CDR2 SYDVKM. This CDR3 is built from 14 residues. CDR3 sequence reads: CASSTGGYTDTQYF. CDR3 in DNA: TGTGCCAGCAGTACCGGGGGATATACAGATACGCAGTATTTT.

This clonotype was detected only a few times. The chain carries TRBV14 and TRBJ2-2; D ambiguous. The CDR3 has 13 amino acids. Per germline, CDR1 SGHDN and CDR2 FVKESK. V lost 1 base, J lost 2 bases, and 2 bases lay in between. CDR3 sequence reads: CASSQVNTGELFF. As DNA, the CDR3 is TGTGCCAGCAGCCAAGTTAACACCGGGGAGCTGTTTTTT.